This T cell receptor (beta chain) was obtained from a study of T cell responses to AZD1222 COVID-19 vaccine. Study-level information: Second-dose intervals of approximately 4 or approximately 12 weeks were pooled.

Comment on this clone: Its target is unknown.

General study points: Nearly half of unique spike-specific TCRs reportedly avoided B.1.351 and B.1.1.7 mutated regions. Repertoires were sampled only after the peak T cell response. The sample set comprised mostly white British donors with more females, and clonal diversity was possibly underestimated.

Using immunoSEQ multiplex PCR, the repertoire was profiled, and TCRdb retains in-frame clones only, with some absent. Counted here are some 150,000 clones, around 90% occurring once; the ten biggest clones make up around 3%. CDR1 LNHNV and CDR2 YYDKDF come from the germline V gene (reference sequence). The CDR3 is made up of 12 amino acids. The V gene lost 2 bases and the J gene lost 4 bases, with 5 bases spanning the gap. The sample here was peripheral blood, taken on day 0 of AZD1222 vaccination. This TCR came from an adult in good health. The chain joins TRBV15 to TRBJ2-5; D uncertain. The CDR3 protein is CATSRKGETQYF. The CDR3 DNA follows: TGTGCCACCAGCAGAAAGGGAGAGACCCAGTACTTC.